These 18 T cell receptor beta chains were sequenced from one sample in a study of blood T cell repertoires in COVID-19. Profiled with immunoSEQ multiplex PCR; TCRdb holds only in-frame clones, not every one. The sample yields about 190,000 clones, around four fifths seen once. Sequenced sample: peripheral blood. The receptors stem from a woman in her thirties or forties with acute or convalescent COVID-19.

The chain employs TRBV30 and TRBJ1-2; TRBD1 matches 7 bases. CDR1 is GTSNPN and CDR2 is SVGIG in the germline V gene (reference sequence). The CDR3 runs to 14 residues. The V gene end was trimmed by 7 bases and the J gene end by 7 bases; junction bases not matched to a gene: 15. The CDR3 sequence is CASTPRQGRSGYTF. CDR3 sequence (DNA): TGTGCCTCTACACCAAGACAGGGCCGCTCTGGCTACACCTTC. Variable domain in full (rest from reference TRBV30 and TRBJ1-2): SQTIHQWPATLVQPVGSPLSLECTVEGTSNPNLYWYRQAAGRGLQLLFYSVGIGQISSEVPQNLSASRPQDRQFILSSKKLLLSDSGFYLCASTPRQGRSGYTFGSGTRLTVV.

The rearrangement joins TRBV11-2 to TRBJ2-7, with 10 bases fitting TRBD2. V gave up 2 bases and J gave up 2 bases; unmatched junction bases: 15. This CDR3 has 19 amino acids. Germline CDR1 and CDR2: SGHAT and FQNNGV. For the CDR3, the DNA is TGTGCCAGCAGCTTAATTCTGGCTAGCGGGGGACCGGCCCCCTACGAGCAGTACTTC. Translated: CASSLILASGGPAPYEQYF.

The gene calls are TRBV2 and TRBJ2-7; D call uncertain. The CDR3 extends over 11 amino acids. The ends were cut back, 4 bases at V and 4 bases at J, with 5 bases in the middle. Germline V gives CDR1 SNHLY, CDR2 FYNNEI. The CDR3 spells CASSALYEQYF. In DNA, the CDR3 is TGTGCCAGCAGTGCACTTTACGAGCAGTACTTC. Together with reference TRBV2 and TRBJ2-7, the CDR3 gives the full variable domain: EPEVTQTPSHQVTQMGQEVILRCVPISNHLYFYWYRQILGQKVEFLVSFYNNEISEKSEIFDDQFSVERPDGSNFTLKIRSTKLEDSAMYFCASSALYEQYFGPGTRLTVT.

This clone was found once. The V gene is TRBV3-1 (or the pseudogene TRBV3-2), the J gene TRBJ2-2; TRBD1 agrees at 7 bases. CDR3 size: 15 residues. Germline V gene lookup returns CDR1 LGHDT and CDR2 YNNKEL (reference sequence). Trimming removed 5 bases from V and 1 base from J; junction bases left unmatched: 4. The CDR3 sequence is CASSVRDRNTGELFF. CDR3 in DNA: TGTGCCAGCAGCGTCCGGGACAGGAACACCGGGGAGCTGTTTTTT.

The V gene is TRBV23-1, the J gene TRBJ1-4; weak D call: TRBD1 (6 bases). TRBV23-1 is an ORF; its function is uncertain. This CDR3 region has 14 residues. Trimming took 7 bases from V and 0 from J, leaving 9 bases between them. In DNA form, the CDR3 reads TGCGCCAGCAAGCGGACAGCAACTAATGAAAAACTGTTTTTT. Residues: CASKRTATNEKLFF.

This clone has only a few counts. The chain links TRBV14 to TRBJ2-5; TRBD1 aligns across 9 bases. The CDR3 extends over 13 amino acids. Germline V gives CDR1 SGHDN, CDR2 FVKESK. Trimming removed 5 bases from V and 7 bases from J; junction bases left unmatched: 5. CDR3 amino acids: CASSAQTGGTQYF. CDR3 sequence (DNA): TGTGCCAGCAGCGCGCAGACAGGGGGGACCCAGTACTTC.

The chain employs TRBV18 and TRBJ2-7; D is possibly TRBD1 (6 bases). CDR3 length equals 14 residues. Looked up from germline, CDR1 is KGHSH and CDR2 is LQKENI. V dropped 0 bases and J dropped 6 bases, with 12 bases sitting between them. CDR3: CASSPPSAGVEQYF. CDR3 DNA: TGTGCCAGCTCACCACCGTCCGCAGGGGTCGAGCAGTACTTC.

Only one count was recorded for this clone. The chain carries TRBV9 and TRBJ2-7; TRBD1 matches at 8 bases. The ends lost 3 bases at V and 0 bases at J; junction bases unmatched: 2. CDR3 length equals 14 residues. Per the germline V gene, CDR1 is SGDLS and CDR2 is YYNGEE. The CDR3 DNA follows: TGTGCCAGCAGCGGGACAGGGAGCTCCTACGAGCAGTACTTC. Its protein is CASSGTGSSYEQYF.

The chain employs TRBV12-3 or TRBV12-4 and TRBJ1-1, with no clear D. The CDR3 consists of 12 residues. The V end lost 3 bases, the J end lost 7 bases, and 9 bases lay between the germline ends. CDR3 nucleotides: TGTGCCAGCAGTTTTGCAAGCCATGAAGCTTTCTTT. Its protein is CASSFASHEAFF.

V and J are TRBV5-8 and TRBJ1-5; a weak D match, TRBD1 (5 bases). The CDR3 is made up of 15 amino acids. CDR1 and CDR2 (germline): SGHTS, YDEGEE. The V and J ends lost 0 bases and 3 bases respectively, with 10 bases between them. In nucleotides, the CDR3 is TGTGCCAGCAGCTTGGAGGGGCAGCTCAATCAGCCCCAGCATTTT. Translated: CASSLEGQLNQPQHF.

The V gene is TRBV6-5, the J gene TRBJ2-7; no definite D call. V was shortened by 6 bases and J by 0 bases, with 6 bases between the two germline ends. The germline V gene has CDR1 MNHEY and CDR2 SVGAGI. The CDR3 covers 12 residues. The DNA of the CDR3 is TGTGCCAGCAGCCCCAGCTCCTACGAGCAGTACTTC. This codes for CASSPSSYEQYF.

The chain uses TRBV6-5 and TRBJ1-2; 7 bases agree with TRBD1. This CDR3 region has 14 residues. V shed 7 bases and J 6 bases; nucleotides not matched to a gene: 11. From germline, CDR1 is MNHEY and CDR2 SVGAGI. The CDR3 region is CASTRQGGDHGYTF. CDR3 bases: TGTGCCAGCACACGTCAGGGGGGAGACCATGGCTACACCTTC.

V is TRBV19 and J is TRBJ1-1, with a weak D call TRBD1 (5 bases). The CDR3 consists of 14 residues. V lost 5 bases and J 4 bases, leaving 14 bases between the germline ends. The germline CDR1 and CDR2 sequences are LNHDA and SQIVND (reference sequence). The CDR3 region is CASSSGREVTEAFF. CDR3 nucleotide sequence: TGTGCCAGTAGTTCGGGCAGGGAGGTCACTGAAGCTTTCTTT.

This clone has just one count. The chain employs TRBV27 and TRBJ2-6; no definite D call. The germline V gene encodes CDR1 MNHEY and CDR2 SMNVEV (reference sequence). The length of the CDR3 is 15 residues. V was cut by 3 bases and J by 2 bases, with 8 bases left in between. This CDR3 is CASSFAQAGANVLTF. The DNA for the CDR3 is TGTGCCAGCAGTTTTGCGCAAGCTGGGGCCAACGTCCTGACTTTC.

J is TRBJ2-7 and V is TRBV6-5; no reliable D call. CDR3 length: 13 amino acids. Trimming shortened V by 0 bases and J by 6 bases, and 9 bases separated the two germline ends. Germline-derived CDR1 and CDR2 are MNHEY and SVGAGI. The CDR3 loop is CASSYSMAFEQYF. Written as DNA, the CDR3 is TGTGCCAGCAGTTACTCTATGGCTTTCGAGCAGTACTTC.

The chain couples TRBV5-6 to TRBJ1-4; D is uncertain. There are 14 residues in the CDR3. Trimming left V 0 bases short and J 5 bases short, with 8 bases between. The germline V gene has CDR1 SGHDT and CDR2 YYEEEE. This CDR3 is CASSLALLNEKLFF. In DNA, the CDR3 is TGTGCCAGCAGCTTGGCACTCTTAAATGAAAAACTGTTTTTT. The full variable domain, in which reference TRBV5-6 and TRBJ1-4 provide the parts outside the CDR3, is DAGVTQSPTHLIKTRGQQVTLRCSPKSGHDTVSWYQQALGQGPQFIFQYYEEEERQRGNFPDRFSGHQFPNYSSELNVNALLLGDSALYLCASSLALLNEKLFFGSGTQLSVL.

This chain uses TRBV6-2 or TRBV6-3 with TRBJ1-2; TRBD1 might be the D (6 bases). Germline lookup yields CDR1 MNHEY and CDR2 SVGEGT. The germline V and J ends were trimmed by 0 bases and 7 bases, with 24 bases remaining between them. This CDR3 comprises 18 residues. CDR3 DNA sequence: TGTGCCAGCAGTTACTCGGGGACCTTCTCAGACAGGATCTTTGGCTACACCTTC. It encodes CASSYSGTFSDRIFGYTF.

The chain joins TRBV7-9 to TRBJ2-1, with D maybe TRBD2 (6 bases). CDR1 SEHNR and CDR2 FQNEAQ come from the germline V gene (reference sequence). This CDR3 is 13 amino acids long. With 5 bases removed from V and 4 bases from J, the gap between germline ends came to 9 bases. DNA of the CDR3: TGTGCCAGCAGCACCAGCGGGTACAATGAGCAGTTCTTC. Translating it yields CASSTSGYNEQFF.